This TCR beta chain was sequenced for a study of OX40 agonist ivuxolimab in advanced cancers. Study at large: Of the participants, 40% had some prior anti-PD-1, anti-PD-L1 or anti-CTLA-4 therapy, which was allowed.

Trimming at V came to 2 bases and at J to 3 bases, leaving 7 bases not matched to a gene. Germline V gene sequence: CDR1 MNHNS, CDR2 SASEGT. The CDR3 contains 15 residues. Only in-frame clones appear in the TCRdb table, and some are missing; sequencing was by immunoSEQ multiplex PCR. The sample includes 5,600 or so clones, 71% of them seen just once. The chain has TRBV6-1 and TRBJ2-7, with 7 bases aligning to TRBD2. The clonotype comes from an adult with an advanced solid tumor such as melanoma, head and neck, liver or kidney cancer. Specimen: CD4+ or CD8+ T cells sorted from blood, collected in a trial of the OX40 agonist ivuxolimab. CDR3 nucleotide sequence: TGTGCCAGCAGTGAATGGGGAGGGAGGGTCTACGAGCAGTACTTC. Translation: CASSEWGGRVYEQYF.